This T cell receptor (beta chain) was sequenced in a study of T-cell memory formation after mild COVID-19. Study-level findings and limits: The study found contracting CD4+ clones mainly in CM and EM and contracting CD8+ clones in EMRA. Some clones that responded turned up in pre-infection memory, which suggests that cross-reactive memory joined in.

TCRdb processed the 5' RACE reads anew with MiXCR; each CDR3 protein has one entry. The data contain 250,000 to 300,000 distinct CDR3 sequences, about a sixth of them singletons. This clonotype has just a few counts. What it recognizes is unknown. This CDR3 contains 16 residues. Trimming took off 1 base at V and 4 bases at J, with 14 bases between the two ends. Germline-derived CDR1 and CDR2 are SGHTA and FQGNSA. Sequencing was performed on PBMCs or a T cell subset sorted from them (not recorded which). This receptor was obtained from a man aged 18 to 29 who had mild COVID-19 (a few samples of this study predate the infection). Cell type and time point are not known. The rearrangement joins TRBV7-2 to TRBJ2-4; perhaps TRBD2 as D (5 bases). The CDR3 is CASSLVGRYEKNIQYF. Here the CDR3 DNA reads TGTGCCAGCAGCTTAGTGGGGAGATACGAGAAAAACATTCAGTACTTC.